This TCR beta chain was captured in a study of T cell responses to AZD1222 COVID-19 vaccine. The CDR3 contains 13 residues. Trimming removed 2 bases from V and 8 bases from J, with 12 bases in between. About this clone itself: Antigen unknown.

The method was immunoSEQ multiplex PCR; TCRdb's version includes in-frame clones alone and lacks a portion of them. The sample has more than 35,000 clones, about 80% seen once. Study outcomes and limitations: Spike-specific TCR breadth and depth rose after two AZD1222 doses. At study baseline, merely over 5 AZD1222 recipients were seropositive. Donors skewed white British and female; clonal diversity was possibly underestimated. Distributed over spike, vaccine-associated CD4 TCRs predominated at 160-218 and 743-854.

V gene TRBV12-3 or TRBV12-4 combines with J gene TRBJ1-2; D ambiguous. The sample in question was peripheral blood, obtained 28 days after the second dose of the MenACWY control vaccine. The receptor comes from an adult who received the MenACWY meningococcal vaccine as a control. CDR3 nucleotides: TGTGCCAGCAGTTTATCGGGTGGTTGGGGCTACACCTTC. Its translation: CASSLSGGWGYTF.